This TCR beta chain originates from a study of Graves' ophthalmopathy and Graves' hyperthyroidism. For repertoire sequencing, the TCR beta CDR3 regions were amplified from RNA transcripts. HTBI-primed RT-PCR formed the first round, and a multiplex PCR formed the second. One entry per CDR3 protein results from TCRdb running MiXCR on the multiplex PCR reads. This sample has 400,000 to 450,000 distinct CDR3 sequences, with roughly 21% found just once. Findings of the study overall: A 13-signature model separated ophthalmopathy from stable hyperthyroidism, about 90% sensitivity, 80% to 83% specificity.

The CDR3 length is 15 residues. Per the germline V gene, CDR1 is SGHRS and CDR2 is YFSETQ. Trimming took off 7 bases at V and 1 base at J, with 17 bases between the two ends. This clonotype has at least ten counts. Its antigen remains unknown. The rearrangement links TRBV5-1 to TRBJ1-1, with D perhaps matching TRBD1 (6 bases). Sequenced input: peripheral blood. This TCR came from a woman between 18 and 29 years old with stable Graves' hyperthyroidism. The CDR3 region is CASRRETGRNTEAFF. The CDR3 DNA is TGCGCCAGCCGACGGGAAACAGGGAGGAACACTGAAGCTTTCTTT.